This TCR beta chain was recorded in a study of cytomegalovirus exposure and HLA in healthy donors. This clone was counted only a few times. As yet, its antigen is unknown. Though probably carrying unrecorded immune exposures, donors were nominally healthy at sampling. Overall study results and limits: A reported reduction in N-insertions relative to the approximately 640-donor mean was seen in an Asian-associated ancestry cluster in a later analysis. The authors assumed roughly uniform sequencing depth across donors for presence/absence analyses.

60 Vbeta and 13 Jbeta primers were used in PCR. TCRdb's copy holds only in-frame clones and misses some; the assay was immunoSEQ multiplex PCR. Here the sample spans roughly 150,000 clones, roughly 79% being singletons. V lost 3 bases and J lost 2; bases outside the gene matches: 8. The CDR3 loop spans 16 amino acids. Germline lookup yields CDR1 LNHDA and CDR2 SQIVND (reference sequence). The sequenced sample was PBMCs. The J gene is TRBJ2-3, the V gene TRBV19; 7 nucleotides agree with TRBD2. The clonotype was recovered from a man aged 40-49 years in good health and CMV-seronegative. For the CDR3, the DNA is TGTGCCAGTAGTATCTTGGCGGGAGCTACCACAGATACGCAGTATTTT. Translation: CASSILAGATTDTQYF.